Listed below are T cell receptor beta chains from one sample, sequenced in a study of vaccination effects on CD4 cells after COVID-19. TCRdb keeps only in-frame clones here, not all; method: immunoSEQ multiplex PCR. The repertoire includes tens of thousands of clones, around 67% of them detected once, and about 2.5% sits in the top ten. No antigen has been assigned to these receptors. Material: CD4+ T cells from PBMCs cultured without peptide, obtained after COVID-19 vaccination. These receptors were obtained from a human donor who received a COVID-19 vaccine. CDR3s include the opening cysteine and the closing phenylalanine or tryptophan. The D gene is left open where the match is weak. Only part of the rows carry a size: once, few, many, or a class if the clone is expanded.

V gene,J gene,D gene,CDR3 length,clone size,CDR3 protein,CDR3 DNA
TRBV7-2,TRBJ1-2,NA,13,NA,CASSFDRHYGYTF,TGTGCCAGCAGCTTTGACCGGCACTATGGCTACACCTTC
TRBV24-1,TRBJ2-2,NA,18,NA,CATSGLVGSPLNTGELFF,TGTGCCACCAGTGGGTTGGTGGGCAGCCCCCTAAACACCGGGGAGCTGTTTTTT
TRBV10-2,TRBJ1-5,NA,13,NA,CASGSRGNQPQHF,TGCGCCAGTGGGTCAAGGGGCAATCAGCCCCAGCATTTT
TRBV12-1,TRBJ1-5,NA,14,once,CASSFVPGRQPQHF,TGTGCCAGCAGCTTTGTACCAGGGAGGCAGCCCCAGCATTTT
TRBV18,TRBJ1-2,TRBD1,15,NA,CASSDNRGPSYGYTF,TGTGCCAGCTCCGACAACAGGGGGCCATCCTATGGCTACACCTTC
TRBV18,TRBJ2-2,TRBD1,14,NA,CASSPGQGSGELFF,TGTGCCAGCTCACCGGGACAGGGTTCCGGGGAGCTGTTTTTT
TRBV12-3/TRBV12-4,TRBJ2-2,NA,13,NA,CASSSLGPGELFF,TGTGCCAGCAGTTCGTTGGGGCCCGGGGAGCTGTTTTTT
TRBV2,TRBJ1-1,TRBD1,15,few,CASSGRTGEGTEAFF,TGTGCCAGCAGCGGCCGGACAGGGGAGGGGACTGAAGCTTTCTTT
TRBV7-3,TRBJ2-5,TRBD2,16,NA,CASSPTIAGGLETQYF,TGTGCCAGCAGCCCCACCATTGCGGGGGGATTGGAGACCCAGTACTTC
TRBV10-1,TRBJ2-2,NA,15,NA,CASSEGTSNTGELFF,TGCGCCAGCAGTGAGGGCACCTCGAACACCGGGGAGCTGTTTTTT
TRBV15,TRBJ1-5,NA,18,NA,CATSRSSGTSSANQPQHF,TGTGCCACCAGCAGATCCTCCGGGACCAGTAGTGCCAATCAGCCCCAGCATTTT
TRBV5-1,TRBJ1-6,NA,15,NA,CASSSGTMGNSPLHF,TGCGCCAGCAGCTCAGGGACAATGGGTAATTCACCCCTCCACTTT
TRBV29-1,TRBJ1-2,NA,15,NA,CSVPKGLQANYGYTF,TGCAGCGTACCCAAAGGTTTACAGGCGAACTATGGCTACACCTTC
TRBV19,TRBJ2-1,TRBD1,15,NA,CASSPRDRGENEQFF,TGTGCCAGTAGTCCCCGGGACAGGGGAGAAAATGAGCAGTTCTTC
TRBV2,TRBJ2-3,NA,15,NA,CASNGQGSGPDTQYF,TGTGCCAGCAATGGTCAAGGGAGTGGGCCAGATACGCAGTATTTT
TRBV7-3,TRBJ2-6,NA,15,NA,CASSAQGSGANVLTF,TGTGCCAGCAGCGCTCAGGGATCCGGGGCCAACGTCCTGACTTTC
TRBV19,TRBJ1-2,TRBD1,16,NA,CASSDPGTGPQRGYTF,TGTGCCAGTAGTGACCCCGGGACAGGTCCCCAGAGGGGCTACACCTTC
TRBV3-1/TRBV3-2,TRBJ1-1,NA,17,NA,CASSPLRGETLGTEAFF,TGTGCCAGCAGCCCCTTGAGAGGAGAGACCCTGGGCACTGAAGCTTTCTTT
TRBV4-1,TRBJ2-6,NA,18,many,CASSQLDMIPSGANVLTF,TGCGCCAGCAGCCAACTAGACATGATTCCCTCTGGGGCCAACGTCCTGACTTTC
TRBV27,TRBJ1-2,NA,13,NA,CASSFQQTYGYTF,TGTGCCAGCAGTTTTCAACAGACCTATGGCTACACCTTC
TRBV4-1,TRBJ1-2,NA,17,NA,CASSRPNQVGPGDGYTF,TGCGCCAGCAGCCGCCCGAATCAAGTAGGGCCCGGGGATGGCTACACCTTC
TRBV20-1,TRBJ1-6,NA,14,NA,CSASDSYYNSPLHF,TGCAGTGCTAGTGACAGCTACTATAATTCACCCCTCCACTTT
TRBV27,TRBJ1-2,TRBD1,14,NA,CASSRTGTAYGYTF,TGTGCCAGCAGCCGCACCGGGACAGCGTATGGCTACACCTTC
TRBV2,TRBJ2-1,NA,11,NA,CASSEVNEQFF,TGTGCCAGCAGCGAAGTAAATGAGCAGTTCTTC
TRBV19,TRBJ1-6,NA,17,NA,CASSIRPADSYNSPLHF,TGTGCCAGTAGTATAAGACCCGCCGACTCCTATAATTCACCCCTCCACTTT
TRBV2,TRBJ1-6,TRBD1,15,NA,CASRPQTGVNSPLHF,TGTGCCAGCAGACCACAGACAGGGGTTAATTCACCCCTCCACTTT
TRBV7-2,TRBJ1-1,NA,13,once,CASSYRRNTEAFF,TGTGCCAGCAGCTACCGCCGGAACACTGAAGCTTTCTTT
TRBV30,TRBJ2-3,NA,12,NA,CAWTGPTDTQYF,TGTGCCTGGACAGGACCCACAGATACGCAGTATTTT
TRBV28,TRBJ1-2,NA,15,NA,CASSFQWGSVGGYTF,TGTGCCAGCAGTTTTCAGTGGGGCAGCGTCGGGGGCTACACCTTC
TRBV24-1,TRBJ2-5,NA,15,NA,CATSDLQPGKETQYF,TGTGCCACCAGTGATTTGCAGCCGGGGAAAGAGACCCAGTACTTC
TRBV18,TRBJ2-3,NA,13,NA,CASSPPSSDTQYF,TGTGCCAGCTCACCCCCCTCGTCAGATACGCAGTATTTT
TRBV18,TRBJ1-1,NA,13,NA,CASSPQFYTEAFF,TGTGCCAGCTCACCCCAGTTCTACACTGAAGCTTTCTTT
TRBV15,TRBJ2-1,TRBD1,15,NA,CATSRAWAGGYEQFF,TGTGCCACCAGCAGAGCTTGGGCAGGGGGTTATGAGCAGTTCTTC
TRBV5-6,TRBJ1-5,NA,13,NA,CASRNRSNQPQHF,TGTGCCAGCAGGAACAGAAGCAATCAGCCCCAGCATTTT
TRBV7-2,TRBJ1-6,TRBD1,14,NA,CASSPDRSNSPLHF,TGTGCCAGCAGCCCGGACAGGTCGAATTCACCCCTCCACTTT
TRBV24-1,TRBJ2-5,NA,15,NA,CATSGSGSGQETQYF,TGTGCCACCAGTGGTTCCGGGTCAGGGCAAGAGACCCAGTACTTC
TRBV5-6,TRBJ1-6,NA,13,NA,CASRQQADSPLHF,TGTGCCAGCAGACAACAAGCTGATTCACCCCTCCACTTT
TRBV6-5,TRBJ1-5,NA,14,NA,CASRTSWGNQPQHF,TGTGCCAGCAGGACGAGTTGGGGCAATCAGCCCCAGCATTTT
TRBV5-1,TRBJ2-5,NA,15,NA,CASSLVSESQETQYF,TGCGCCAGCAGCTTGGTGTCAGAGAGCCAAGAGACCCAGTACTTC
TRBV30,TRBJ1-6,NA,14,NA,CAWSVVGKGSPLHF,TGTGCCTGGAGTGTAGTGGGGAAGGGATCACCCCTCCACTTT
TRBV5-1,TRBJ2-3,NA,15,NA,CASSLGGGSTDTQYF,TGCGCCAGCAGCTTAGGTGGGGGGAGCACAGATACGCAGTATTTT
TRBV30,TRBJ1-2,NA,11,NA,CAWARTDGYTF,TGTGCCTGGGCCCGGACGGACGGCTACACCTTC
TRBV4-2,TRBJ2-1,TRBD2,14,NA,CASRLAGGLYEQFF,TGTGCCAGCAGGCTAGCGGGGGGGCTCTATGAGCAGTTCTTC
TRBV27,TRBJ1-2,NA,13,NA,CASRRGADYGYTF,TGTGCCAGCAGGAGGGGGGCGGACTATGGCTACACCTTC
TRBV27,TRBJ1-6,TRBD1,15,NA,CASSQGQGNNSPLHF,TGTGCCAGCAGTCAAGGACAGGGAAATAATTCACCCCTCCACTTT